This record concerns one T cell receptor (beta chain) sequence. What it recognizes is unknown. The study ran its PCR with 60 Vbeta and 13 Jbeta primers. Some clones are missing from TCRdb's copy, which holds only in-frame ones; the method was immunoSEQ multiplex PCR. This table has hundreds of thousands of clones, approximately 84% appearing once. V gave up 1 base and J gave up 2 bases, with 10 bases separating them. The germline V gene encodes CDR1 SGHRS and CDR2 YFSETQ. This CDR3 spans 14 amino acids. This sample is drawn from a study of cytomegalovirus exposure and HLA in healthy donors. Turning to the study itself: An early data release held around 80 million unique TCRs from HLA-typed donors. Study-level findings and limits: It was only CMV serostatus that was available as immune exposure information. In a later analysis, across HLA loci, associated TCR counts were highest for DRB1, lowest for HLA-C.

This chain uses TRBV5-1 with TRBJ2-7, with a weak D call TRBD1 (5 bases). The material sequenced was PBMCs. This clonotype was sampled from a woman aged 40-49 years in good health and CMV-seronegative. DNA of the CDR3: TGCGCCAGCAGCTTGATGCCGACAGCCTACGAGCAGTACTTC. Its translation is CASSLMPTAYEQYF.